The 31 T cell receptor beta chains below were found in one sample sequenced in a study of T cells in localized non-small cell lung cancer. Data came from immunoSEQ multiplex PCR; TCRdb stores just in-frame clones and leaves some out. Of 35,000 to 45,000 clones in the sample, around nine tenths were seen once. The sample here was peripheral blood, taken before any cancer treatment. The receptors stem from a female donor at least 60 years old with stage I squamous cell lung carcinoma.

This chain connects TRBV2 to TRBJ2-2, with TRBD2 matching over 13 bases. Trimming cost V 6 bases and J 7 bases; bases outside gene matches: 2. This CDR3 contains 14 residues. The germline V gene has CDR1 SNHLY and CDR2 FYNNEI. The CDR3 nucleotides read TGTGCCAGCAGGAGGACTAGCGGGAGCGGGGAGCTGTTTTTT. Residues: CASRRTSGSGELFF. Together with reference TRBV2 and TRBJ2-2, the CDR3 gives the full variable domain: EPEVTQTPSHQVTQMGQEVILRCVPISNHLYFYWYRQILGQKVEFLVSFYNNEISEKSEIFDDQFSVERPDGSNFTLKIRSTKLEDSAMYFCASRRTSGSGELFFGEGSRLTVL.

CDR3 coding DNA: TGTGCCAGCAGCTTAGCTAGCGGGAGGGCCGGCGGGGAGCTGTTTTTT. Amino acid sequence: CASSLASGRAGGELFF. J is TRBJ2-2 and V is TRBV7-3; 12 bases map to TRBD2. The V and J ends lost 2 bases and 7 bases, in that order; junction bases with no gene match: 5. Per the germline V gene, CDR1 is SGHTA and CDR2 is FQGTGA. CDR3 size: 16 residues.

By share, this clone counts as medium-sized (0.01 to 0.1%). V gene TRBV7-3 combines with J gene TRBJ1-2, with D unclear. V shed 5 bases and J shed 2 bases, with 9 bases lying between them. This CDR3 is built from 13 residues. CDR1 is SGHTA, CDR2 FQGTGA, per germline. The CDR3 protein is CASSQDGNYGYTF. Written as DNA, the CDR3 is TGTGCCAGCAGCCAGGACGGGAACTATGGCTACACCTTC.

This clone came up once. The chain couples TRBV5-4 to TRBJ2-3; TRBD1 aligns across 9 bases. The CDR3 covers 16 residues. Germline loops: CDR1 SGHNT, CDR2 YYREEE (reference sequence). With V trimmed by 4 bases and J by 2 bases, 8 bases remained unmatched. The CDR3 bases are TGTGCCAGCAGCGCCTATACAGGGGGCGCCACAGATACGCAGTATTTT. Protein: CASSAYTGGATDTQYF.

About this clone itself: The limits of the CDR3 on the DNA are not certain, so only TCRdb's listed CDR3 is given. V and J are TRBV2 and TRBJ1-3; the table calls TRBD1, which could not be checked here. Including both end residues, the CDR3 is 16 amino acids long. Germline assignment: CDR1 SNHLY and CDR2 FYNNEI. The CDR3 loop is CASSSSTGVVGNTIYF.

This clone was found a few times. The chain is built from TRBV11-2 and TRBJ1-3; D is perhaps TRBD1 (5 bases). CDR1 SGHAT and CDR2 FQNNGV come from the germline V gene. V lost 5 bases, J lost 0 bases, and 11 bases lay in between. CDR3 length equals 15 residues. The chain's CDR3 is CASSTTGYSGNTIYF. The CDR3 nucleotides are TGTGCCAGCAGCACTACAGGCTACTCTGGAAACACCATATATTTT.

The rearrangement links TRBV5-8 to TRBJ2-7, with D perhaps TRBD2 (6 bases). Per the germline V gene, CDR1 is SGHTS and CDR2 is YDEGEE. With 9 bases removed from V and 3 bases from J, the gap between germline ends came to 16 bases. CDR3 length: 13 amino acids. CDR3 sequence reads: CATLPGSGYEQYF. The CDR3 nucleotides read TGTGCCACCCTACCCGGGAGTGGCTACGAGCAGTACTTC.

The chain recombines TRBV7-2 with TRBJ2-3, with 7 bases fitting TRBD1. Losses at the gene ends were 1 base for V and 11 bases for J; bases not matched to a gene: 12. CDR1 is SGHTA, CDR2 FQGNSA, per germline. There are 15 residues in the CDR3. The CDR3 is CASSLERGQQLLQYF. The DNA for the CDR3 is TGTGCCAGCAGCTTAGAGAGGGGACAGCAACTCTTGCAGTATTTT.

The gene calls are TRBV7-2 and TRBJ2-1, with D tentatively TRBD2 (5 bases). Trimming left V 10 bases short and J 0 bases short, with 16 bases between. The CDR3 totals 15 residues. Germline V CDR1 and CDR2: SGHTA, FQGNSA. CDR3 amino acids: CATNPGGSSYNEQFF. The CDR3 DNA follows: TGTGCCACCAACCCCGGAGGTAGCTCCTACAATGAGCAGTTCTTC.

This clone appeared once. The V call is TRBV11-2, the J call TRBJ2-7; D call uncertain. Germline-derived CDR1 and CDR2 are SGHAT and FQNNGV. The CDR3 runs to 14 residues. V shed 0 bases and J shed 2 bases, with 8 bases lying between them. This chain's CDR3 is CASSLDIGAYEQYF. CDR3 in DNA: TGTGCCAGCAGCTTAGATATTGGGGCCTACGAGCAGTACTTC. The variable domain in full, with the rest retrieved from reference TRBV11-2 and TRBJ2-7, is EAGVAQSPRYKIIEKRQSVAFWCNPISGHATLYWYQQILGQGPKLLIQFQNNGVVDDSQLPKDRFSAERLKGVDSTLKIQPAKLEDSAVYLCASSLDIGAYEQYFGPGTRLTVT.

The CDR3 DNA follows: TGTGCCAGCAGTTTAAGACAGACCTACGAGCAGTACTTC. Amino acid sequence: CASSLRQTYEQYF. The chain joins TRBV2 to TRBJ2-7, with a weak D call TRBD1 (5 bases). CDR1 and CDR2 (germline): SNHLY, FYNNEI. The CDR3 sequence is 13 residues long. V was shortened by 5 bases and J by 2 bases, with 10 bases between the two germline ends.

CDR3 sequence: CASSSLSEQYF. CDR3 DNA sequence: TGTGCCAGCAGCTCCCTCTCTGAGCAGTACTTC. The V call is TRBV7-2, the J call TRBJ2-7; D gene uncertain. The CDR3 extends over 11 amino acids. Germline assignment: CDR1 SGHTA and CDR2 FQGNSA. Trimming left V 4 bases short and J 7 bases short, with 8 bases between.

V is TRBV5-1 and J is TRBJ2-1; either TRBD1 or TRBD2 may fit D (5 bases each). The V gene lost 4 bases and the J gene lost 7 bases, with 12 bases spanning the gap. From germline, CDR1 is SGHRS and CDR2 YFSETQ. The CDR3 contains 13 residues. The CDR3 loop is CASSRDPGNEQFF. The CDR3 region has the DNA TGCGCCAGCAGCCGGGACCCTGGGAATGAGCAGTTCTTC.

V usage is TRBV4-3 and J usage is TRBJ2-5; tentatively, D is TRBD2 (6 bases). With 4 bases removed from V and 5 bases from J, the gap between germline ends came to 14 bases. Germline CDR1 LGHNA, CDR2 YSLEER. There are 14 residues in the CDR3. The CDR3 protein is CASSPRLVAETQYF. As DNA, the CDR3 is TGCGCCAGCAGCCCCCGACTAGTTGCGGAGACCCAGTACTTC.

V gene TRBV30 combines with J gene TRBJ1-5; tentative D call: TRBD1 (5 bases). Trimming pared 8 bases from V and 3 bases from J, leaving 14 bases between. The CDR3 covers 13 residues. The germline V gene encodes CDR1 GTSNPN and CDR2 SVGIG (reference sequence). The CDR3 loop reads CAGSGGVNQPQHF. In DNA form, the CDR3 reads TGTGCCGGTAGCGGGGGTGTCAATCAGCCCCAGCATTTT.

Remarks on this clone: Relative to the germline gene, one junction end is altered; a read error may explain this. The V call is TRBV5-4, the J call TRBJ1-4, with a weak D call TRBD1 (5 bases). The CDR3 length is 16 residues. The germline CDR1 and CDR2 sequences are SGHNT and YYREEE (reference sequence). This CDR3 is CASSQRLGATNEKLFF. DNA of the CDR3: TGCGCCAGCAGCCAACGTCTGGGGGCAACTAATGAAAAACTGTTTTTT. Using reference TRBV5-4 and TRBJ1-4 for the parts outside the CDR3, the full variable domain is ETGVTQSPTHLIKTRGQQVTLRCSSQSGHNTVSWYQQALGQGPQFIFQYYREEENGRGNFPPRFSGLQFPNYSSELNVNALELDDSALYLCASSQRLGATNEKLFFGSGTQLSVL.

This clone is medium-sized by share. The chain is built from TRBV7-2 and TRBJ1-4; TRBD1 aligns across 7 bases. J was trimmed by 5 bases and V by 5 bases; bases with no gene match: 11. The germline gives CDR1 SGHTA, CDR2 FQGNSA. This CDR3 has 16 amino acids. The DNA for the CDR3 is TGTGCCAGCAGCGACGCTCGAGGGACAGTGAATGAAAAACTGTTTTTT. Encoded protein: CASSDARGTVNEKLFF.

The chain links TRBV6-5 to TRBJ2-2; either TRBD1 or TRBD2 may supply D (6 bases each). Germline CDR1 MNHEY, CDR2 SVGAGI. CDR3 size: 16 residues. With 0 bases removed from V and 4 bases from J, the gap between germline ends came to 12 bases. This CDR3 is CASSYSSTGATGELFF. CDR3 in DNA: TGTGCCAGCAGTTACTCGAGTACGGGGGCCACCGGGGAGCTGTTTTTT.

CDR3 sequence: CASSFGLAGVNTGELFF. As DNA, the CDR3 is TGTGCCAGCAGTTTCGGACTAGCGGGAGTCAACACCGGGGAGCTGTTTTTT. The chain links TRBV27 to TRBJ2-2; 13 nucleotides match TRBD2. Looked up from germline, CDR1 is MNHEY and CDR2 is SMNVEV (reference sequence). CDR3 length: 17 amino acids. The junction had 3 bases not matched to a gene; V was cut back by 3 bases and J by 2 bases.

The rearrangement joins TRBV19 to TRBJ2-7; the D call may be TRBD1 or TRBD2 (5 bases each). The CDR3 spans 14 residues. V lost 4 bases, J lost 0 bases, and 10 bases lay in between. CDR1 is LNHDA and CDR2 is SQIVND in the germline V gene (reference sequence). CDR3 nucleotide sequence: TGTGCCAGTAGTAGGGACCGGAGCTCCTACGAGCAGTACTTC. Translated, it gives CASSRDRSSYEQYF.

This chain connects TRBV2 to TRBJ1-6, with 8 bases identical to TRBD1. This CDR3 is 14 amino acids long. Losses at the gene ends were 7 bases for V and 8 bases for J; bases not matched to a gene: 7. Germline lookup yields CDR1 SNHLY and CDR2 FYNNEI. CDR3 in DNA: TGTGCCAGCAACTTCCAGGGGGCTTATTCACCCCTCCACTTT. This gives the protein CASNFQGAYSPLHF.

The rearrangement joins TRBV7-9 to TRBJ2-3; 10 nucleotides match TRBD2. CDR3 length: 16 amino acids. In germline, CDR1 is SEHNR, CDR2 FQNEAQ (reference sequence). V lost 5 bases, J lost 5 bases, and 10 bases stayed unmatched. CDR3: CASSPPTSGRGDTQYF. The DNA for the CDR3 is TGTGCCAGCAGCCCCCCGACTAGCGGGCGGGGAGATACGCAGTATTTT.

The V call is TRBV4-3, the J call TRBJ1-2, with D tentatively TRBD1 (6 bases). V gave up 7 bases and J gave up 7 bases, with 19 bases separating them. Germline CDR1 is LGHNA and CDR2 is YSLEER. The CDR3 length is 14 residues. The CDR3 DNA follows: TGCGCCAGCACCAAAGGGGGGGCGGCGGGTGGCTACACCTTC. Translated: CASTKGGAAGGYTF.

V and J are TRBV7-2 and TRBJ2-3; D remains unclear. With 4 bases removed from V and 12 bases from J, the gap between germline ends came to 14 bases. The CDR3 has 12 amino acids. Germline V gives CDR1 SGHTA, CDR2 FQGNSA. This chain's CDR3 is CASSSQARVQYF. The CDR3 DNA reads as TGTGCCAGCAGCTCCCAAGCCCGGGTTCAGTATTTT.

V is TRBV11-2 and J is TRBJ2-3; D might be TRBD1 (5 bases). Germline CDR1 SGHAT, CDR2 FQNNGV. The CDR3 is 17 residues long. The V end lost 7 bases, the J end lost 2 bases, and 22 bases lay between the germline ends. CDR3 amino acids: CASNPLDTITYTDTQYF. CDR3 DNA: TGTGCCAGCAACCCGCTGGACACCATAACCTACACAGATACGCAGTATTTT.

The chain combines TRBV5-1 with TRBJ2-1; either TRBD1 or TRBD2 may supply D (6 bases each). The V end lost 3 bases, the J end lost 6 bases, and 19 bases lay between the germline ends. CDR1 and CDR2 (germline): SGHRS, YFSETQ. This CDR3 region has 16 residues. The CDR3 DNA sequence: TGCGCCAGCAGCTCGAATACCTTGGGGGGCGGCAATGAGCAGTTCTTC. Its translation: CASSSNTLGGGNEQFF.

The chain is built from TRBV29-1 and TRBJ2-1; 7 bases fit TRBD1. The CDR3 contains 16 residues. V shed 5 bases and J 4 bases; nucleotides not matched to a gene: 14. Germline V lookup: CDR1 SQVTM, CDR2 ANQGSEA. Here the CDR3 DNA reads TGCAGCGTTCGGACAGGTCCCACATGGATATACAATGAGCAGTTCTTC. Protein: CSVRTGPTWIYNEQFF.

The V and J genes are TRBV5-6 and TRBJ1-2, with D perhaps matching TRBD1 (6 bases). CDR1 is SGHDT and CDR2 is YYEEEE in the germline V gene. The CDR3 is made up of 14 amino acids. Trimming removed 6 bases at V and 4 bases at J, with 16 bases between. The CDR3 here is CASNSRGAAYGYTF. CDR3 DNA: TGTGCCAGCAACTCCAGGGGCGCGGCCTATGGCTACACCTTC. The full variable domain, with the rest looked up from reference TRBV5-6 and TRBJ1-2, is DAGVTQSPTHLIKTRGQQVTLRCSPKSGHDTVSWYQQALGQGPQFIFQYYEEEERQRGNFPDRFSGHQFPNYSSELNVNALLLGDSALYLCASNSRGAAYGYTFGSGTRLTVV.

This clone was found once. The gene calls are TRBV7-3 and TRBJ2-6, with TRBD1 matching over 10 bases. The junction had 5 bases not matched to a gene; V was cut back by 4 bases and J by 8 bases. CDR3 size: 15 residues. From germline, CDR1 is SGHTA and CDR2 FQGTGA. The CDR3 loop is CASSSRDRGSNVLTF. The CDR3 DNA is TGTGCCAGCAGCTCGAGGGACAGGGGATCCAACGTCCTGACTTTC.

This clone was observed once. The chain carries TRBV4-2 and TRBJ2-1; 7 positions agree with TRBD1. The V segment lost 4 bases and the J segment 4 bases; nucleotides outside the gene matches: 7. This CDR3 region has 15 residues. CDR1 and CDR2 from the germline V gene are LGHNA and YNFKEQ. The CDR3 loop reads CASSPLGDSYNEQFF. As DNA, the CDR3 is TGTGCCAGCAGCCCCCTGGGGGACAGTTACAATGAGCAGTTCTTC.

This chain connects TRBV7-3 to TRBJ2-2; TRBD2 matches 10 bases. The germline gives CDR1 SGHTA, CDR2 FQGTGA. With 4 bases clipped from V and 5 bases from J, the junction kept 4 bases outside the gene matches. The CDR3 has 15 amino acids. The CDR3 is CASSSGLAETGELFF. CDR3 nucleotide sequence: TGTGCCAGCAGCTCCGGACTAGCGGAGACCGGGGAGCTGTTTTTT.